The clone carrying this TCR beta chain was observed at least ten times. Its antigen is as yet unknown. This record belongs to a study of T cell repertoires in cytomegalovirus infection. Overall study: Matching HLA type, along with CMV infection, was indicated by public TCR beta signatures.

Study conclusions and caveats: Adding up the frequency of public TCR beta families identified people who carried CMV plus the relevant HLA. The response measured ex vivo was dominated by TCR beta clonotypes (HLA-C-restricted and CMV-specific).

Looked up from germline, CDR1 is SGHTA and CDR2 is FQGNSA. The junction had 8 bases not matched to a gene; V was cut back by 4 bases and J by 8 bases. This CDR3 contains 15 residues. TCRdb reprocessed the reads via MiXCR and lists one record per CDR3 protein. The table shows about 150,000 distinct CDR3 sequences, with 23% occurring only once. Sequenced sample: PBMCs. V and J are TRBV7-2 and TRBJ1-6; the match to TRBD1 covers 7 bases. This TCR came from a human donor in good health (CMV status not recorded). Some clones in this sample may be carry-over from other donors' samples. In DNA form, the CDR3 reads TGTGCCAGCAGCTCTACGGCTACAGGGGATTCACCCCTCCACTTT. This translates into CASSSTATGDSPLHF.